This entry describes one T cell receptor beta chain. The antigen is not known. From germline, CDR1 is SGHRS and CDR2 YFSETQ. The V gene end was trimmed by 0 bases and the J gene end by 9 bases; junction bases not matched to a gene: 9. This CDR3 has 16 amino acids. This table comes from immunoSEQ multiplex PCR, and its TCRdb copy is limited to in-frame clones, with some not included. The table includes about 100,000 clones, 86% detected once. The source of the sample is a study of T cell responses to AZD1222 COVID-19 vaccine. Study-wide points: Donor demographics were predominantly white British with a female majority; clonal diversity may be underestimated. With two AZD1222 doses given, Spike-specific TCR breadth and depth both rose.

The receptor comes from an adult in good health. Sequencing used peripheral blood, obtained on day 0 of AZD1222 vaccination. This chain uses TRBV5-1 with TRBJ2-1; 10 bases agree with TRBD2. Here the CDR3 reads CASSLVGLARAGEQFF. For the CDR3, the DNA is TGCGCCAGCAGCTTGGTGGGACTAGCGAGGGCAGGTGAGCAGTTCTTC.